This TCR beta chain was recovered during a study of blood T cell repertoires in COVID-19. Study as a whole: Nucleic acid was either cDNA or gDNA, and it came from T cells, B-cell-depleted T cells, or PBMCs.

The trim removed 4 bases at V and 3 bases at J, leaving 3 bases unmatched. The CDR3 extends over 14 amino acids. The germline V gene has CDR1 SGHRS and CDR2 YFSETQ. In Seattle, patients joined the study during active infection and were tracked longitudinally. In the original workflow: From reference gene primer amplification, estimates of nucleated cell counts were derived. Libraries were prepared by immunoSEQ multiplex PCR; TCRdb keeps only in-frame clonotypes and omits some of them. That table is the source of V, J and clone size, and D and trimming were worked out from the DNA. This table has roughly 99,000 clones, around nine tenths appearing once.

The source of this sequence is a middle-aged man with COVID-19, enrolled during active disease. The specimen sequenced was peripheral blood. The chain has TRBV5-1 and TRBJ1-1, with 10 positions matching TRBD1. In DNA form, the CDR3 reads TGCGCCAGCAGCGATGGACAGGGGGACACTGAAGCTTTCTTT. This encodes CASSDGQGDTEAFF.